Below, 29 T cell receptor beta chains from the same sample are listed, as sequenced in a study of identical twins. TCRdb reprocessed the 5' RACE reads via MiXCR and lists one record per CDR3 protein. The sample lists hundreds of thousands of distinct CDR3 sequences; 6% to 6.5% were seen once. The sample comprised naive T cells sorted from blood. The receptor source for this set is a man younger than 35 in good health.

The sample holds many counts of this clonotype. The chain employs TRBV7-2 and TRBJ2-7; TRBD1 agrees at 7 bases. The junction had 10 bases not matched to a gene; V was cut back by 5 bases and J by 6 bases. The CDR3 runs to 14 residues. Germline V gene data show CDR1 as SGHTA and CDR2 as FQGNSA. The CDR3 reads CASSIYRGPREQYF. CDR3 in DNA: TGTGCCAGCAGCATATACAGGGGCCCGCGCGAGCAGTACTTC.

This clonotype was detected ten times or more. This chain links TRBV20-1 with TRBJ2-1; D may be TRBD2 (6 bases). The CDR3 is made up of 15 amino acids. Trimming stripped 5 bases from V and 1 base from J, with 15 bases between. CDR1 and CDR2 from the germline V gene are DFQATT and SNEGSKA (reference sequence). CDR3 bases: TGCAGTGCTGGACTTTCGGGAGTATCCTACAATGAGCAGTTCTTC. Encoded protein: CSAGLSGVSYNEQFF.

The CDR3, as DNA: TGCGCCAGCAGCCAATCATTAGTGGGGCTACGAGGGCAGTACGTC. It is translated as CASSQSLVGLRGQYV. The chain recombines TRBV4-1 with TRBJ2-7; D might be TRBD1 (5 bases). V lost 2 bases and J 9 bases, leaving 20 bases between the germline ends. Germline V gene sequence: CDR1 MGHRA, CDR2 YSYEKL. The CDR3 runs 15 residues.

The chain carries TRBV4-1 and TRBJ2-1; maybe TRBD2 (6 bases). V lost 1 base and J 3 bases, leaving 10 bases between the germline ends. This CDR3 is 15 amino acids long. CDR1 and CDR2 (germline): MGHRA, YSYEKL. This chain's CDR3 is CASSQGTTNYNEQFF. In nucleotides, the CDR3 is TGCGCCAGCAGCCAAGGGACTACCAACTACAATGAGCAGTTCTTC.

This clonotype was counted a few times. This sequence joins TRBV29-1 and TRBJ2-5; 7 bases map to TRBD2. J was trimmed by 0 bases and V by 8 bases; bases with no gene match: 6. The germline gives CDR1 SQVTM, CDR2 ANQGSEA. The CDR3 sequence is 13 residues long. The DNA of the CDR3 is TGCAGCCCAACGCTAGCGGACCAAGAGACCCAGTACTTC. Protein: CSPTLADQETQYF.

There are many counts of this clonotype. This chain connects TRBV12-3 or TRBV12-4 to TRBJ1-1; D not resolved. The germline V and J ends were trimmed by 3 bases and 3 bases, with 8 bases remaining between them. CDR3 size: 13 residues. The DNA of the CDR3 is TGTGCCAGCAGTTTGAATTGGGACACTGAAGCTTTCTTT. Protein sequence: CASSLNWDTEAFF.

Ten or more counts support this clonotype. The chain carries TRBV12-3 or TRBV12-4 and TRBJ2-4, with D perhaps being TRBD1 or TRBD2 (5 bases each). V lost 6 bases and J lost 8, with 20 bases in between. This CDR3 region has 15 residues. The CDR3 here is CASSPEKGRVDIQYF. The CDR3, as DNA: TGTGCCAGCAGCCCGGAAAAGGGACGGGTGGACATTCAGTACTTC.

This clonotype was seen ten or more times. This chain links TRBV25-1 with TRBJ2-7; 7 nucleotides match TRBD1. The CDR3 has 13 amino acids. The J segment lost 2 bases and the V segment lost 6 bases, leaving 4 bases of the junction unmatched. Germline V gene data show CDR1 as MGHDK and CDR2 as SYGVNS. DNA of the CDR3: TGTGCCAGCAGGGGGGACAGTCCCTACGAGCAGTACTTC. Protein product: CASRGDSPYEQYF.

This chain joins TRBV11-2 and TRBJ2-1; D assignment may be TRBD1 or TRBD2 (5 bases each). V lost 5 bases and J lost 0, with 17 bases in between. This CDR3 region has 17 residues. Germline lookup yields CDR1 SGHAT and CDR2 FQNNGV. DNA of the CDR3: TGTGCCAGCAGCCCTACCACCGCAGGGAGCTCCTACAATGAGCAGTTCTTC. The encoded protein is CASSPTTAGSSYNEQFF.

The chain recombines TRBV24-1 with TRBJ2-1, with D tentatively TRBD2 (6 bases). Per the germline V gene, CDR1 is KGHDR and CDR2 is SFDVKD. The CDR3 has 17 amino acids. Trimming shortened V by 3 bases and J by 5 bases, and 19 bases separated the two germline ends. In DNA, the CDR3 is TGTGCCACCAGTGATCCCGGGAGCGGACAAACAAACAATGAGCAGTTCTTC. Protein product: CATSDPGSGQTNNEQFF.

This clonotype has a count of ten or more. The genes are TRBV28 and TRBJ2-5; no clear D. Trimming shortened V by 3 bases and J by 5 bases, and 13 bases separated the two germline ends. The CDR3 totals 14 residues. Germline CDR1 is MDHEN and CDR2 is SYDVKM. The CDR3 region is CASSFASSGETQYF. The CDR3 nucleotides are TGTGCCAGCAGTTTCGCCTCATCGGGTGAGACCCAGTACTTC.

There are a few counts of this clonotype. The chain carries TRBV5-1 and TRBJ2-1; 9 bases fit TRBD2. This CDR3 region has 18 residues. The trim removed 3 bases at V and 0 bases at J, leaving 10 bases unmatched. From germline, CDR1 is SGHRS and CDR2 YFSETQ. CDR3 amino acids: CASSWGLAGPSSYNEQFF. The CDR3 bases are TGCGCCAGCAGCTGGGGGCTAGCGGGACCGAGCTCCTACAATGAGCAGTTCTTC.

In its sample, this clonotype was seen many times. The chain employs TRBV24-1 and TRBJ2-1; 11 bases are a match to TRBD1. Germline V lookup: CDR1 KGHDR, CDR2 SFDVKD. With V trimmed by 2 bases and J by 7 bases, 6 bases remained unmatched. The CDR3 has 16 residues. This CDR3 is CATSDSGQGAGNEQFF. The CDR3, as DNA: TGTGCCACCAGTGATTCCGGACAGGGGGCTGGTAATGAGCAGTTCTTC.

This clonotype was picked up many times. The chain has TRBV4-1 and TRBJ1-4, with D uncertain. CDR3 length: 16 amino acids. Between the trimmed V and J ends, which lost 4 bases and 4 bases, there was a span of 16 bases. Germline V gene sequence: CDR1 MGHRA, CDR2 YSYEKL. The CDR3 nucleotides read TGCGCCAGCAGCCCTTCTGAGAGAGGCCATAATGAAAAACTGTTTTTT. Protein product: CASSPSERGHNEKLFF.

The J gene is TRBJ2-3, the V gene TRBV20-1; 7 nucleotides agree with TRBD2. CDR3 size: 15 residues. Germline CDR1 is DFQATT and CDR2 is SNEGSKA (reference sequence). The V and J ends lost 1 base and 4 bases, in that order; junction bases with no gene match: 8. The chain's CDR3 is CSARGEREQPDTQYF. DNA of the CDR3: TGCAGTGCTAGAGGCGAGCGGGAACAGCCAGATACGCAGTATTTT.

This clonotype occurred a few times. The rearrangement links TRBV4-1 to TRBJ2-1; 8 nucleotides align to TRBD1. This CDR3 spans 17 amino acids. Germline CDR1 and CDR2: MGHRA and YSYEKL. V was clipped by 4 bases and J by 3 bases; unmatched bases: 11. The CDR3 sequence: CASSRRDDRGYYNEQFF. CDR3 coding DNA: TGCGCCAGCAGCCGACGCGACGACAGGGGATACTACAATGAGCAGTTCTTC.

This clonotype has ten or more counts. The V gene is TRBV24-1, the J gene TRBJ2-1, with D perhaps TRBD1 (5 bases). The CDR3 runs to 15 residues. The V gene's germline CDR1 is KGHDR and CDR2 SFDVKD. Trimming took off 9 bases at V and 0 bases at J, with 14 bases between the two ends. CDR3 sequence: CATAQTATSYNEQFF. CDR3 coding DNA: TGTGCCACCGCTCAGACAGCGACCTCCTACAATGAGCAGTTCTTC.

This chain uses TRBV28 with TRBJ2-3; 7 bases match TRBD1. This CDR3 is 15 amino acids long. Germline V gives CDR1 MDHEN, CDR2 SYDVKM. After removal of 5 bases from V and 0 bases from J, the junction contained 5 bases not matched to a gene. As DNA, the CDR3 is TGTGCCAGCAGTCAAGACAGGGTTAGCACAGATACGCAGTATTTT. It translates to CASSQDRVSTDTQYF.

This clonotype was detected ten times or more. This chain links TRBV6-2 or TRBV6-3 with TRBJ2-7; 8 nucleotides agree with TRBD2. This CDR3 has 14 residues. Losses at the gene ends were 7 bases for V and 4 bases for J; bases not matched to a gene: 9. Germline CDR1 is MNHEY and CDR2 is SVGEGT. The CDR3 loop reads CASIRAGVLYEQYF. CDR3 nucleotide sequence: TGTGCCAGCATTAGAGCGGGGGTATTATACGAGCAGTACTTC.

In this sample, this clonotype turned up a few times. The V call is TRBV20-1, the J call TRBJ1-1, with unresolved D. In germline, CDR1 is DFQATT, CDR2 SNEGSKA (reference sequence). The CDR3 covers 12 residues. V was clipped by 0 bases and J by 7 bases, with 9 bases between them. The CDR3: CSARDGMGEAFF. The DNA for the CDR3 is TGCAGTGCTAGAGATGGGATGGGTGAAGCTTTCTTT.

The rearrangement uses TRBV6-5 and TRBJ1-2; weak D call: TRBD1 (6 bases). This CDR3 comprises 13 residues. Germline V CDR1 and CDR2: MNHEY, SVGAGI. Trimming left V 3 bases short and J 6 bases short, with 11 bases between. In DNA form, the CDR3 reads TGTGCCAGCAGTTATGGGGGGGCGGATGGCTACACCTTC. As protein: CASSYGGADGYTF.

This clonotype was seen only a few times. This sequence joins TRBV5-1 and TRBJ1-1; TRBD1 matches at 12 bases. V shed 5 bases and J 1 base; nucleotides not matched to a gene: 3. Germline V gene sequence: CDR1 SGHRS, CDR2 YFSETQ. The CDR3 extends over 15 amino acids. The CDR3 coding sequence is TGCGCCAGCAGGGGGACAGGGGGCCCGAACACTGAAGCTTTCTTT. Translation: CASRGTGGPNTEAFF.

Worth noting for this clonotype: Possible read error: a much larger clone is one base away. V is TRBV10-3 and J is TRBJ2-7, with D possibly TRBD1 on 5 matching bases. The CDR3 is made up of 13 amino acids. Germline V gene lookup returns CDR1 ENHRY and CDR2 SYGVKD. The V end lost 6 bases, the J end lost 1 base, and 10 bases lay between the germline ends. CDR3 protein: CAISFRQSYEQYF. The CDR3 region has the DNA TGTGCCATCAGCTTCAGACAGTCCTACGAGCAGTACTTC.

This sequence joins TRBV27 and TRBJ2-1; 7 bases are shared with TRBD1. CDR3 length: 11 amino acids. Germline values: CDR1 MNHEY, CDR2 SMNVEV (reference sequence). V shed 10 bases, J shed 9 bases, and the junction held 6 bases outside the gene matches. As DNA, the CDR3 is TGTGCCACCCGACAGGGAGCTGAGCAGTTCTTC. It translates to CATRQGAEQFF.

This clonotype came up many times. CDR3: CASSLVPGLAADTQYF. The CDR3 nucleotides are TGTGCCAGCAGCTTAGTACCGGGACTAGCGGCAGATACGCAGTATTTT. The gene calls are TRBV7-2 and TRBJ2-3; 11 bases align to TRBD2. The germline gives CDR1 SGHTA, CDR2 FQGNSA. With V trimmed by 1 base and J by 4 bases, 4 bases remained unmatched. This CDR3 is 16 amino acids long.

A few counts support this clonotype. This chain connects TRBV7-2 to TRBJ1-5; no reliable D call. Germline CDR1 SGHTA, CDR2 FQGNSA. Trimming removed 2 bases at V and 8 bases at J, with 7 bases between. The CDR3 covers 12 residues. CDR3 in amino acids: CASSLNSEPQHF. CDR3 DNA: TGTGCCAGCAGCTTAAATTCGGAGCCCCAGCATTTT.

This clonotype was found a few times. V is TRBV7-9 and J is TRBJ2-7, with a weak D call TRBD1 (6 bases). This CDR3 comprises 13 residues. V lost 3 bases and J 3 bases, leaving 9 bases between the germline ends. Germline V lookup: CDR1 SEHNR, CDR2 FQNEAQ (reference sequence). This chain's CDR3 is CASSFEDSYEQYF. CDR3 bases: TGTGCCAGCAGCTTCGAGGACAGCTACGAGCAGTACTTC.

This clonotype has ten or more counts. The rearrangement uses TRBV15 and TRBJ2-4, with TRBD2 identical over 12 bases. The J segment lost 7 bases and the V segment lost 2 bases, leaving 3 bases of the junction unmatched. This CDR3 has 15 amino acids. Germline CDR1 LNHNV, CDR2 YYDKDF (reference sequence). For the CDR3, the DNA is TGTGCCACCAGCAGACGGACTAGCGGGACCAACATTCAGTACTTC. Protein sequence: CATSRRTSGTNIQYF.

This clonotype was counted only a few times. The chain uses TRBV3-1 and TRBJ1-5, with D possibly TRBD1 on 5 matching bases. The CDR3 loop spans 15 amino acids. Trimming pared 2 bases from V and 2 bases from J, leaving 10 bases between. Germline CDR1 and CDR2: LGHDT and YNNKEL (reference sequence). The CDR3 DNA reads as TGTGCCAGCAGCCAAATGCTAGGGGGCAATCAGCCCCAGCATTTT. Translation: CASSQMLGGNQPQHF.